The 29 T cell receptor beta chains in this list originate from one sample, sequenced in a study of blood T cell repertoires in COVID-19. Some clones are missing from TCRdb's copy, which holds only in-frame ones; the method was immunoSEQ multiplex PCR. Of approximately 300,000 clones in the sample, 87% were seen once. The sequencing input was peripheral blood. The source is a woman aged 45-59 years who had recovered from COVID-19.

The chain couples TRBV27 to TRBJ1-1; a possible D gene is TRBD1 (6 bases). The germline gives CDR1 MNHEY, CDR2 SMNVEV (reference sequence). V lost 3 bases, J lost 1 base, and 12 bases lay in between. This CDR3 contains 15 residues. CDR3: CASSLDPGQNTEAFF. The CDR3 region has the DNA TGTGCCAGCAGTTTGGACCCGGGACAGAACACTGAAGCTTTCTTT.

The chain has TRBV7-2 and TRBJ2-3; D is possibly TRBD2 (5 bases). Germline assignment: CDR1 SGHTA and CDR2 FQGNSA. V lost 3 bases and J lost 1, with 14 bases in between. The CDR3 totals 16 residues. Here the CDR3 DNA reads TGTGCCAGCAGCTTTAGTACAGCCGGGGGCACAGATACGCAGTATTTT. Translated: CASSFSTAGGTDTQYF.

This rearrangement joins TRBV7-3 to TRBJ2-1, with D possibly being TRBD1 (6 bases). Trimming left V 3 bases short and J 0 bases short, with 12 bases between. Looked up from germline, CDR1 is SGHTA and CDR2 is FQGTGA. The CDR3 runs to 16 residues. Here the CDR3 DNA reads TGTGCCAGCAGCTTGCAGGGGACGAGCTCCTACAATGAGCAGTTCTTC. It translates to CASSLQGTSSYNEQFF.

The chain uses TRBV27 and TRBJ2-1; 8 bases are shared with TRBD2. The CDR3 extends over 14 amino acids. Trimming took 5 bases from V and 10 from J; bases not matched to a gene: 10. CDR1 and CDR2 from the germline V gene are MNHEY and SMNVEV (reference sequence). This chain's CDR3 is CASSHSGADYEQFF. DNA for the CDR3: TGTGCCAGCAGTCATAGCGGGGCGGATTACGAGCAGTTCTTC.

V is TRBV7-3 and J is TRBJ2-1, with D possibly TRBD2 on 5 matching bases. CDR1 is SGHTA, CDR2 FQGTGA, per germline. V shed 0 bases and J shed 9 bases, with 9 bases lying between them. The CDR3 totals 13 residues. CDR3 protein: CASSLTPEGEQFF. The CDR3 bases are TGTGCCAGCAGCTTAACCCCCGAGGGTGAGCAGTTCTTC.

V gene TRBV5-4 combines with J gene TRBJ1-1; D not resolved. The CDR3 contains 14 residues. V shed 4 bases and J shed 0 bases, with 10 bases lying between them. The germline gives CDR1 SGHNT, CDR2 YYREEE (reference sequence). This CDR3 is CASSRGKMNTEAFF. The CDR3 DNA sequence: TGTGCCAGCAGCAGAGGGAAGATGAACACTGAAGCTTTCTTT.

The chain's CDR3 is CASSLAIVAGGYYNEQFF. Here the CDR3 DNA reads TGCGCCAGCAGCTTGGCCATCGTAGCGGGAGGCTACTACAATGAGCAGTTCTTC. The chain employs TRBV5-1 and TRBJ2-1; 10 nucleotides align to TRBD2. The CDR3 loop spans 18 amino acids. Germline CDR1 and CDR2: SGHRS and YFSETQ. V shed 0 bases, J shed 3 bases, and the junction held 9 bases outside the gene matches.

V and J are TRBV5-1 and TRBJ2-7, with a possible D match to TRBD2 (7 bases). Germline CDR1 and CDR2: SGHRS and YFSETQ. V was trimmed by 0 bases and J by 2 bases, leaving 12 bases between them. The CDR3 extends over 15 amino acids. The CDR3 sequence: CASSLEGGAAYEQYF. Written as DNA, the CDR3 is TGCGCCAGCAGCTTGGAAGGGGGGGCCGCCTACGAGCAGTACTTC.

The chain joins TRBV7-6 to TRBJ1-6; 7 bases map to TRBD1. V shed 1 base, J shed 8 bases, and the junction held 5 bases outside the gene matches. Germline V gene data show CDR1 as SGHVS and CDR2 as FNYEAQ. This CDR3 contains 15 residues. The CDR3 DNA reads as TGTGCCAGCAGCTTAGGGGGACAGACTTATTCACCCCTCCACTTT. It translates to CASSLGGQTYSPLHF.

This sequence joins TRBV28 and TRBJ2-2; TRBD1 might be the D (5 bases). The CDR3 is 16 residues long. The V and J ends lost 5 bases and 4 bases respectively, with 17 bases between them. Per germline, CDR1 MDHEN and CDR2 SYDVKM. CDR3 in amino acids: CASSPQRGWGTGELFF. The DNA for the CDR3 is TGTGCCAGCAGTCCCCAAAGGGGTTGGGGCACCGGGGAGCTGTTTTTT.

The rearrangement links TRBV6-5 to TRBJ1-5; D ambiguous. In germline, CDR1 is MNHEY, CDR2 SVGAGI. The CDR3 is 13 amino acids. The V end was cut by 6 bases, the J end by 1 base, with 7 bases between. CDR3 DNA: TGTGCCAGCAGCGACATCAGCAATCAGCCCCAGCATTTT. Its translation is CASSDISNQPQHF.

This chain connects TRBV19 to TRBJ1-4; 8 nucleotides agree with TRBD1. The CDR3 is made up of 13 amino acids. The germline gives CDR1 LNHDA, CDR2 SQIVND (reference sequence). The J segment lost 8 bases and the V segment lost 9 bases, leaving 8 bases of the junction unmatched. CDR3 in DNA: TGTGCCAGAGCGGACAGGGTAGAAGAAAAACTGTTTTTT. It specifies CARADRVEEKLFF.

The J gene is TRBJ1-4, the V gene TRBV5-1; D might be TRBD1 (5 bases). This CDR3 contains 13 residues. V was shortened by 0 bases and J by 8 bases, with 8 bases between the two germline ends. Germline CDR1 is SGHRS and CDR2 is YFSETQ. The CDR3 DNA is TGCGCCAGCAGCTTGGGGGGCCCCGAAAAACTGTTTTTT. This translates into CASSLGGPEKLFF.

CDR3 sequence: CASSPSPFRDTNSPLHF. The CDR3 DNA reads TGTGCCAGCAGCCCTTCCCCCTTCCGGGACACAAATTCACCCCTCCACTTT. The rearrangement joins TRBV7-2 to TRBJ1-6, with a possible D match to TRBD1 (6 bases). V lost 5 bases and J lost 7, with 21 bases in between. CDR3 length: 17 amino acids. Germline V gene lookup returns CDR1 SGHTA and CDR2 FQGNSA.

The V call is TRBV6-2 or TRBV6-3, the J call TRBJ1-2, with 7 bases aligning to TRBD1. V lost 6 bases and J lost 8; bases outside the gene matches: 6. CDR1 is MNHEY, CDR2 SVGEGT, per germline. This CDR3 has 12 residues. The CDR3 reads CASSDRAKGYTF. In DNA form, the CDR3 reads TGTGCCAGCAGCGACAGGGCCAAAGGCTACACCTTC.

The V and J genes are TRBV7-8 and TRBJ2-3, with TRBD2 identical over 9 bases. V was pared by 5 bases and J by 2 bases, with 5 bases of the junction left unmatched. The CDR3 is 15 amino acids. Germline CDR1 reads SGHVS; CDR2 reads FQNEAQ. DNA of the CDR3: TGTGCCAGCAGCGGACGACTAGCGGTCACAGATACGCAGTATTTT. The encoded protein is CASSGRLAVTDTQYF.

The V gene is TRBV9, the J gene TRBJ1-1; D is ambiguous. Germline CDR1 reads SGDLS; CDR2 reads YYNGEE. The CDR3 is 15 residues long. V was trimmed by 0 bases and J by 1 base, leaving 10 bases between them. The CDR3 reads CASSVVGGPNTEAFF. CDR3 coding DNA: TGTGCCAGCAGCGTAGTAGGAGGGCCGAACACTGAAGCTTTCTTT.

The V gene is TRBV2, the J gene TRBJ2-2; TRBD2 agrees at 8 bases. V shed 10 bases, J shed 5 bases, and the junction held 9 bases outside the gene matches. CDR1 SNHLY and CDR2 FYNNEI come from the germline V gene. The CDR3 sequence is 14 residues long. The CDR3: CAIPGASGTGELFF. CDR3 coding DNA: TGTGCCATTCCGGGGGCTAGCGGGACCGGGGAGCTGTTTTTT.

The CDR3: CASSLSVDSGYTF. CDR3 DNA: TGTGCCAGCAGCTTAAGTGTTGATAGTGGCTACACCTTC. The rearrangement links TRBV7-2 to TRBJ1-2, with D unresolved. The CDR3 runs 13 residues. Trimming cost V 2 bases and J 7 bases, with 11 bases left between them. Germline CDR1 and CDR2: SGHTA and FQGNSA.

This CDR3 reads CASSLGANNEKLFF. As DNA, the CDR3 is TGTGCCAGCAGCTTGGGCGCCAACAATGAAAAACTGTTTTTT. The V and J genes are TRBV5-8 and TRBJ1-4; no reliable D call. V was shortened by 0 bases and J by 5 bases, with 8 bases between the two germline ends. This CDR3 has 14 residues. From germline, CDR1 is SGHTS and CDR2 YDEGEE.

This chain links TRBV18 with TRBJ1-1; D gene ambiguous. Germline V gene data show CDR1 as KGHSH and CDR2 as LQKENI. The germline V and J ends were trimmed by 5 bases and 2 bases, with 15 bases remaining between them. The CDR3 extends over 15 amino acids. For the CDR3, the DNA is TGTGCCAGCTCAGATCCGGACTCTTTTAACACTGAAGCTTTCTTT. This encodes CASSDPDSFNTEAFF.

The chain recombines TRBV5-1 with TRBJ2-2, with D hard to call. This CDR3 has 15 residues. Trimming pared 2 bases from V and 1 base from J, leaving 9 bases between. Germline V gene lookup returns CDR1 SGHRS and CDR2 YFSETQ. CDR3 loop: CASSLISLNTGELFF. For the CDR3, the DNA is TGCGCCAGCAGCTTAATTTCTTTGAACACCGGGGAGCTGTTTTTT.

V usage is TRBV10-3 and J usage is TRBJ1-4; TRBD1 aligns across 8 bases. V was clipped by 2 bases and J by 7 bases; unmatched bases: 3. The length of the CDR3 is 14 residues. Germline-derived CDR1 and CDR2 are ENHRY and SYGVKD. CDR3 coding DNA: TGTGCCATCAGTGAGGGACAGGGTGGTGAAAAACTGTTTTTT. It encodes CAISEGQGGEKLFF.

The chain is built from TRBV27 and TRBJ2-3; possibly TRBD2 for D (6 bases). CDR1 is MNHEY, CDR2 SMNVEV, per germline (reference sequence). This CDR3 is built from 13 residues. The V end lost 3 bases, the J end lost 6 bases, and 10 bases lay between the germline ends. The CDR3: CASSFGGTDTQYF. The CDR3 coding sequence is TGTGCCAGCAGTTTTGGCGGGACCGATACGCAGTATTTT.

The rearrangement joins TRBV27 to TRBJ1-2; 11 positions agree with TRBD1. In germline, CDR1 is MNHEY, CDR2 SMNVEV (reference sequence). V gave up 5 bases and J gave up 4 bases; unmatched junction bases: 6. This CDR3 is 15 amino acids long. The CDR3 region is CASSLYGQGAYGYTF. CDR3 nucleotides: TGTGCCAGCAGTCTTTACGGACAGGGGGCCTATGGCTACACCTTC.

The V gene is TRBV3-1 (or the pseudogene TRBV3-2), the J gene TRBJ1-2; 7 bases match TRBD1. Germline trimming cut 4 bases from V and 8 bases from J; bases unmatched to any gene: 4. Germline V gene lookup returns CDR1 LGHDT and CDR2 YNNKEL (reference sequence). The CDR3 spans 12 residues. CDR3: CASSLRQGGYTF. For the CDR3, the DNA is TGTGCCAGCAGCCTACGACAGGGAGGCTACACCTTC.

The table lists this clone with a few counts. The V call is TRBV18, the J call TRBJ2-1, with D possibly TRBD2 on 5 matching bases. V was cut by 4 bases and J by 2 bases, with 15 bases left in between. The V gene's germline CDR1 is KGHSH and CDR2 LQKENI. This CDR3 is 16 amino acids long. The CDR3 protein is CASSLVASGTYNEQFF. The CDR3 bases are TGTGCCAGCTCACTAGTAGCGAGTGGAACCTACAATGAGCAGTTCTTC.

The chain links TRBV10-3 to TRBJ2-7, with unresolved D. Trimming removed 1 base at V and 0 bases at J, with 7 bases between. The CDR3 contains 14 residues. Germline CDR1 is ENHRY and CDR2 is SYGVKD. The CDR3 DNA is TGTGCCATCAGTGAGTTTTCCAGCTCCTACGAGCAGTACTTC. Protein: CAISEFSSSYEQYF.

The gene calls are TRBV19 and TRBJ1-2; D call uncertain. The ends were cut back, 5 bases at V and 4 bases at J, with 11 bases in the middle. The CDR3 contains 13 residues. Germline V gene sequence: CDR1 LNHDA, CDR2 SQIVND (reference sequence). CDR3: CASSSPGSYGYTF. The CDR3 region has the DNA TGTGCCAGTAGTTCCCCAGGCTCCTATGGCTACACCTTC.